Here is one T cell receptor (beta chain) with its context. This entry is derived from a study of control samples from healthy donors and cancer patients. Some clones are missing from TCRdb's copy, which holds only in-frame ones; the method was immunoSEQ multiplex PCR. The profile shows approximately 100,000 clones, roughly nine tenths of them singletons. Material for sequencing was blood. This clonotype was sampled from a young man in good health.

CDR3 coding DNA: TGTGCCACCCATGAAGGGACTAGCGGGGGCAGAGCGGTGACCCAGTACTTC. This sequence encodes CATHEGTSGGRAVTQYF. The V call is TRBV10-3, the J call TRBJ2-5; TRBD2 matches 14 bases. CDR1 is ENHRY, CDR2 SYGVKD, per germline. CDR3 length: 17 amino acids. V lost 10 bases, J lost 7 bases, and 17 bases stayed unmatched.